The 12 T cell receptor beta chains below come from one sample, sequenced in a study of OX40 agonist ivuxolimab in advanced cancers. Method: immunoSEQ multiplex PCR; TCRdb's copy keeps in-frame clones and lacks some. The sample carries just under 85,000 clones, 65% to 85% recorded once. Material: CD4+ or CD8+ T cells sorted from blood, obtained in a trial of the OX40 agonist ivuxolimab. Source of these receptors: an adult with an advanced solid tumor such as melanoma, head and neck, liver or kidney cancer.

The V and J genes are TRBV11-3 and TRBJ2-7, with a possible D match to TRBD2 (5 bases). This CDR3 contains 16 residues. The V and J ends lost 5 bases and 3 bases respectively, with 20 bases between them. The germline V gene has CDR1 SGHNT and CDR2 YENEEA. The CDR3 region has the DNA TGTGCCAGCAGCCATTCAGGACTCCTATTAGGCTACGAGCAGTACTTC. It encodes CASSHSGLLLGYEQYF.

The chain links TRBV4-2 to TRBJ2-5, with 14 bases identical to TRBD2. The assigned J gene may be wrong: the sequence end matches TRBJ2-7 better. The CDR3 extends over 15 amino acids. Germline CDR1 LGHNA, CDR2 YNFKEQ. The CDR3 sequence: CASSRGGLAGDEQYF. The CDR3 coding sequence is TGTGCCAGCAGCCGGGGGGGACTAGCGGGAGACGAGCAGTACTTC.

The gene calls are TRBV7-9 and TRBJ2-4; D is unresolved. CDR1 is SEHNR, CDR2 FQNEAQ, per germline (reference sequence). Trimming left V 1 base short and J 6 bases short, with 4 bases between. CDR3 length: 12 residues. The CDR3 DNA reads as TGTGCCAGCAGCTTAGAGTCAAACATTCAGTACTTC. This sequence encodes CASSLESNIQYF.

The J gene is TRBJ1-1, the V gene TRBV2; D uncertain. Trimming removed 6 bases at V and 0 bases at J, with 14 bases between. This CDR3 has 15 residues. Germline V gene sequence: CDR1 SNHLY, CDR2 FYNNEI. The CDR3 loop reads CASRGELTMNTEAFF. Here the CDR3 DNA reads TGTGCCAGCAGGGGAGAACTAACTATGAACACTGAAGCTTTCTTT.

The chain is built from TRBV5-1 and TRBJ1-4; D gene unclear. The CDR3 extends over 15 amino acids. V was shortened by 4 bases and J by 0 bases, with 10 bases between the two germline ends. Germline V gives CDR1 SGHRS, CDR2 YFSETQ. CDR3 region: CASSKGPTTNEKLFF. CDR3 DNA: TGCGCCAGCAGCAAGGGCCCTACAACTAATGAAAAACTGTTTTTT.

The chain is built from TRBV4-2 and TRBJ2-1; no clear D. This CDR3 spans 13 amino acids. CDR1 and CDR2 (germline): LGHNA, YNFKEQ. The ends were cut back, 2 bases at V and 3 bases at J, with 5 bases in the middle. CDR3 amino acids: CASSQTYYNEQFF. CDR3 nucleotides: TGTGCCAGCAGCCAAACTTACTACAATGAGCAGTTCTTC.

The chain employs TRBV4-1 and TRBJ2-3; D gene unclear. V was pared by 1 base and J by 2 bases, with 13 bases between. This CDR3 has 16 residues. CDR1 and CDR2 from the germline V gene are MGHRA and YSYEKL. Here the CDR3 DNA reads TGCGCCAGCAGCCAAGGCCTGGGAATCCTCACAGATACGCAGTATTTT. Encoded protein: CASSQGLGILTDTQYF.

J is TRBJ2-7 and V is TRBV27, with 10 bases identical to TRBD2. The germline gives CDR1 MNHEY, CDR2 SMNVEV (reference sequence). This CDR3 contains 14 residues. The V and J ends lost 2 bases and 4 bases, in that order; junction bases with no gene match: 2. CDR3: CASSLGTSVYEQYF. For the CDR3, the DNA is TGTGCCAGCAGTTTAGGGACTAGCGTGTACGAGCAGTACTTC.

The rearrangement links TRBV19 to TRBJ1-5, with no clear D. In germline, CDR1 is LNHDA, CDR2 SQIVND (reference sequence). V dropped 7 bases and J dropped 0 bases, with 13 bases sitting between them. The CDR3 spans 15 residues. The CDR3 here is CASTSGPGSNQPQHF. DNA for the CDR3: TGTGCCAGTACCTCAGGACCCGGTAGCAATCAGCCCCAGCATTTT. Looking up the rest from reference TRBV19 and TRBJ1-5 gives the full variable domain: DGGITQSPKYLFRKEGQNVTLSCEQNLNHDAMYWYRQDPGQGLRLIYYSQIVNDFQKGDIAEGYSVSREKKESFPLTVTSAQKNPTAFYLCASTSGPGSNQPQHFGDGTRLSIL.

V usage is TRBV19 and J usage is TRBJ2-7; D is uncertain. The germline gives CDR1 LNHDA, CDR2 SQIVND (reference sequence). V was clipped by 3 bases and J by 3 bases, with 9 bases between them. The CDR3 is 13 residues long. The CDR3: CASSISAGYEQYF. Written as DNA, the CDR3 is TGTGCCAGTAGTATTTCGGCAGGCTACGAGCAGTACTTC. Filled out from reference TRBV19 and TRBJ2-7, the complete variable domain reads DGGITQSPKYLFRKEGQNVTLSCEQNLNHDAMYWYRQDPGQGLRLIYYSQIVNDFQKGDIAEGYSVSREKKESFPLTVTSAQKNPTAFYLCASSISAGYEQYFGPGTRLTVT.

The gene calls are TRBV4-1 and TRBJ1-5; D gene uncertain. The CDR3 sequence is 17 residues long. Per the germline V gene, CDR1 is MGHRA and CDR2 is YSYEKL. V was pared by 0 bases and J by 5 bases, with 17 bases between. CDR3 nucleotide sequence: TGCGCCAGCAGCCAAGAGGTTTATAGGGCAGACGATCAGCCCCAGCATTTT. This gives the protein CASSQEVYRADDQPQHF.

The chain is built from TRBV18 and TRBJ2-4, with TRBD1 matching 9 bases. V gave up 0 bases and J gave up 3 bases; unmatched junction bases: 9. Germline V CDR1 and CDR2: KGHSH, LQKENI. The CDR3 loop spans 18 amino acids. CDR3 bases: TGTGCCAGCTCACCACCAGGACAGGGGCCTGCCGACAAAAACATTCAGTACTTC. This codes for CASSPPGQGPADKNIQYF.